These 8 T cell receptor beta chains came from one sample sequenced in a study of T cell changes during pregnancy in multiple sclerosis. Produced via immunoSEQ multiplex PCR; TCRdb's table is partial and in-frame only. The data show tens of thousands of clones, 94% seen once. Sequencing used CD4+ T cells from peripheral blood mononuclear cells, obtained after pregnancy. Every receptor here comes from a female donor with multiple sclerosis, enrolled in a pregnancy study.

The chain combines TRBV7-9 with TRBJ2-1, with a weak D call TRBD1 (5 bases). Trimming pared 8 bases from V and 8 bases from J, leaving 22 bases between. The CDR3 is made up of 15 amino acids. The germline V gene has CDR1 SEHNR and CDR2 FQNEAQ (reference sequence). CDR3 amino acids: CASSDSERGIDEQFF. CDR3 coding DNA: TGTGCCAGCTCCGACTCGGAAAGGGGTATAGATGAGCAGTTCTTC. Full variable domain (outside the CDR3, taken from reference TRBV7-9 and TRBJ2-1): DTGVSQNPRHKITKRGQNVTFRCDPISEHNRLYWYRQTLGQGPEFLTYFQNEAQLEKSRLLSDRFSAERPKGSFSTLEIQRTEQGDSAMYLCASSDSERGIDEQFFGPGTRLTVL.

The chain is built from TRBV18 and TRBJ1-4; tentative D call: TRBD1 (5 bases). V lost 0 bases to trimming and J lost 0 bases, with 11 bases between them. CDR1 and CDR2 from the germline V gene are KGHSH and LQKENI. The CDR3 totals 17 residues. The CDR3 coding sequence is TGTGCCAGCTCACCACCCGACAGAGCCTCAACTAATGAAAAACTGTTTTTT. Its protein is CASSPPDRASTNEKLFF. Using reference TRBV18 and TRBJ1-4 for the parts outside the CDR3, the full variable domain is NAGVMQNPRHLVRRRGQEARLRCSPMKGHSHVYWYRQLPEEGLKFMVYLQKENIIDESGMPKERFSAEFPKEGPSILRIQQVVRGDSAAYFCASSPPDRASTNEKLFFGSGTQLSVL.

This clone was seen a single time. The chain employs TRBV5-6 and TRBJ2-5; 8 nucleotides match TRBD1. Per the germline V gene, CDR1 is SGHDT and CDR2 is YYEEEE. Germline trimming cut 4 bases from V and 5 bases from J; bases unmatched to any gene: 10. This CDR3 is 15 amino acids long. The CDR3 is CASSLGTGYVETQYF. The CDR3 nucleotides are TGTGCCAGCAGCCTAGGGACAGGCTACGTGGAGACCCAGTACTTC.

This chain connects TRBV7-2 to TRBJ2-3, with 7 bases that match TRBD2. The CDR3 runs to 15 residues. Unmatched junction bases numbered 8, after V lost 5 bases and J lost 3 bases. CDR1 and CDR2 from the germline V gene are SGHTA and FQGNSA. The CDR3 coding sequence is TGTGCCAGCAGCCCCCGTCAGGGAGGGACAGATACGCAGTATTTT. Amino acid sequence: CASSPRQGGTDTQYF.

This chain uses TRBV30 with TRBJ2-2; possible D gene TRBD2, 5 bases. Germline-derived CDR1 and CDR2 are GTSNPN and SVGIG (reference sequence). The CDR3 is made up of 15 amino acids. V lost 0 bases and J 5 bases, leaving 13 bases between the germline ends. This chain's CDR3 is CAWSVFGGRTGELFF. CDR3 nucleotides: TGTGCCTGGAGTGTATTTGGTGGGAGAACCGGGGAGCTGTTTTTT.

The V call is TRBV5-4, the J call TRBJ2-7, with 9 bases identical to TRBD1. CDR1 is SGHNT, CDR2 YYREEE, per germline (reference sequence). With V trimmed by 4 bases and J by 9 bases, 14 bases remained unmatched. The CDR3 has 15 residues. CDR3 region: CASSGPGQGKVGQYF. As DNA, the CDR3 is TGTGCCAGCAGCGGACCGGGACAGGGAAAAGTTGGGCAGTACTTC.

V gene TRBV7-3 combines with J gene TRBJ2-2; 14 bases match TRBD2. This CDR3 comprises 17 residues. Germline V gives CDR1 SGHTA, CDR2 FQGTGA. The V segment lost 5 bases and the J segment 5 bases; nucleotides outside the gene matches: 7. The CDR3 sequence is CASSAGLAGGGTGELFF. The DNA for the CDR3 is TGTGCCAGCAGCGCCGGACTAGCGGGAGGAGGAACCGGGGAGCTGTTTTTT.

This chain connects TRBV5-5 to TRBJ2-3; D might be TRBD2 (6 bases). Germline CDR1 is SGHKS and CDR2 is YYEKEE (reference sequence). This CDR3 contains 15 residues. Trimming removed 0 bases at V and 4 bases at J, with 12 bases between. The CDR3 nucleotides read TGTGCCAGCAGCTTGGTCGGCGGAGGGGCAGATACGCAGTATTTT. Translation: CASSLVGGGADTQYF.